The 9 T cell receptor beta chains in this list originate from one sample, sequenced in a study of T cells in Graves' hyperthyroidism and ophthalmopathy. Template material for amplifying TCR beta CDR3 regions consisted of RNA transcripts. HTBI primers drove first-round RT-PCR of the TCR CDR3. TCRdb re-analysed the multiplex PCR reads in MiXCR, keeping a single row per CDR3 protein. The sample includes 500,000 or so distinct CDR3 sequences, around 16% seen only once; the top ten take less than 30%. Sequenced material: blood. The receptors come from a woman in her twenties or thirties with Graves' ophthalmopathy.

This clonotype was recorded many times. The rearrangement links TRBV11-2 to TRBJ2-2; no reliable D call. CDR1 and CDR2 from the germline V gene are SGHAT and FQNNGV. The CDR3 spans 15 residues. V lost 3 bases and J 3 bases, leaving 11 bases between the germline ends. CDR3 sequence: CASSFGSRDTGELFF. The CDR3, as DNA: TGTGCCAGCAGCTTCGGTTCCAGAGACACCGGGGAGCTGTTTTTT.

The CDR3 nucleotides read TGTGCCAGCAGCCACCCGGGTTGGGGTAGCGTAAACACCGGGGAGCTGTTTTTT. As protein: CASSHPGWGSVNTGELFF. V usage is TRBV3-1 and J usage is TRBJ2-2; D might be TRBD2 (5 bases). CDR1 and CDR2 from the germline V gene are LGHDT and YNNKEL (reference sequence). The CDR3 extends over 18 amino acids. V was shortened by 3 bases and J by 2 bases, with 19 bases between the two germline ends. Full variable domain (outside the CDR3, taken from reference TRBV3-1 and TRBJ2-2): DTAVSQTPKYLVTQMGNDKSIKCEQNLGHDTMYWYKQDSKKFLKIMFSYNNKELIINETVPNRFSPKSPDKAHLNLHINSLELGDSAVYFCASSHPGWGSVNTGELFFGEGSRLTVL.

The chain employs TRBV14 and TRBJ2-1; D call uncertain. The V end lost 1 base, the J end lost 1 base, and 11 bases lay between the germline ends. The germline V gene encodes CDR1 SGHDN and CDR2 FVKESK. The CDR3 is made up of 16 amino acids. The CDR3 nucleotides read TGTGCCAGCAGCCAAGGGGTACCGTTGTCCTACAATGAGCAGTTCTTC. The encoded protein is CASSQGVPLSYNEQFF.

This clonotype was counted many times. The CDR3 protein is CASSLRGQVSYEQYF. The CDR3 DNA sequence: TGTGCCAGCAGCCTTAGGGGACAGGTCTCCTACGAGCAGTACTTC. The gene calls are TRBV2 and TRBJ2-7; TRBD1 agrees at 8 bases. The V and J ends lost 6 bases and 0 bases, in that order; junction bases with no gene match: 7. Germline assignment: CDR1 SNHLY and CDR2 FYNNEI. The length of the CDR3 is 15 residues.

This clonotype occurred many times. V gene TRBV18 combines with J gene TRBJ2-5; maybe TRBD2 (6 bases). V was shortened by 6 bases and J by 1 base, with 15 bases between the two germline ends. The CDR3 spans 15 residues. Germline V gives CDR1 KGHSH, CDR2 LQKENI. The CDR3 DNA reads as TGTGCCAGCTCCCCGACTGCGGGGACCCAAGAGACCCAGTACTTC. Its translation is CASSPTAGTQETQYF. Using reference TRBV18 and TRBJ2-5 for the parts outside the CDR3, the full variable domain is NAGVMQNPRHLVRRRGQEARLRCSPMKGHSHVYWYRQLPEEGLKFMVYLQKENIIDESGMPKERFSAEFPKEGPSILRIQQVVRGDSAAYFCASSPTAGTQETQYFGPGTRLLVL.

This clonotype occurred once. The chain joins TRBV19 to TRBJ2-5; D unclear. Trimming pared 0 bases from V and 5 bases from J, leaving 1 base between. The CDR3 extends over 11 amino acids. Looked up from germline, CDR1 is LNHDA and CDR2 is SQIVND (reference sequence). The CDR3 spells CASSIEETQYF. The CDR3 region has the DNA TGTGCCAGTAGTATAGAGGAGACCCAGTACTTC.

This clonotype was picked up a small number of times. V usage is TRBV7-9 and J usage is TRBJ2-3, with D unresolved. Per the germline V gene, CDR1 is SEHNR and CDR2 is FQNEAQ (reference sequence). There are 12 residues in the CDR3. V was clipped by 7 bases and J by 4 bases, with 9 bases between them. The DNA for the CDR3 is TGTGCCAGCACAGTTGGTGCAGATACGCAGTATTTT. Its protein is CASTVGADTQYF.

The V and J genes are TRBV28 and TRBJ2-4; D may match TRBD1 or TRBD2 (6 bases each). V was pared by 5 bases and J by 9 bases, with 14 bases between. CDR3 length: 13 residues. Germline V gene sequence: CDR1 MDHEN, CDR2 SYDVKM. CDR3: CASSLEGVSIQYF. As DNA, the CDR3 is TGTGCCAGCAGTCTGGAGGGGGTGAGCATTCAGTACTTC.

In this sample, this clonotype turned up a few times. V usage is TRBV3-1 and J usage is TRBJ1-1; D is undetermined. The germline V and J ends were trimmed by 2 bases and 4 bases, with 11 bases remaining between them. This CDR3 comprises 14 residues. CDR1 is LGHDT and CDR2 is YNNKEL in the germline V gene (reference sequence). The CDR3 region is CASSQSVVSTEAFF. As DNA, the CDR3 is TGTGCCAGCAGCCAATCAGTTGTAAGCACTGAAGCTTTCTTT.